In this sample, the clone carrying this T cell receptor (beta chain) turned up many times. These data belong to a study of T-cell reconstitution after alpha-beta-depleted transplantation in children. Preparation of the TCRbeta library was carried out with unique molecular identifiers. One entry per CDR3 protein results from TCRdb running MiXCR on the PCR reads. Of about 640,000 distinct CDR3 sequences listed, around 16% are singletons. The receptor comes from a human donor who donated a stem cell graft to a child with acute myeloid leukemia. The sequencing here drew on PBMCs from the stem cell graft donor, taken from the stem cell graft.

The CDR3 spells CASSFPGDRNPDTYNEQFF. The CDR3 DNA sequence: TGTGCCAGCAGCTTCCCCGGGGACAGGAACCCCGACACCTACAATGAGCAGTTCTTC. The chain has TRBV11-2 and TRBJ2-1; 8 nucleotides line up with TRBD1. The trim removed 3 bases at V and 2 bases at J, leaving 15 bases unmatched. The CDR3 contains 19 residues. Per germline, CDR1 SGHAT and CDR2 FQNNGV.